The sequence of this T cell receptor beta chain was determined in a study of radiotherapy plus CTLA-4 blockade in lung cancer. Sequencing used immunoSEQ multiplex PCR; TCRdb keeps in-frame clones, though not all of them. The top ten clones hold around 4.5% of a sample with fewer than 40,000 clones, roughly three quarters of them seen once. This CDR3 spans 14 amino acids. V lost 4 bases to trimming and J lost 0 bases, with 9 bases between them. Germline lookup yields CDR1 KGHSH and CDR2 LQKENI. V and J are TRBV18 and TRBJ1-1; the D is unclear. This clonotype originated in a human donor with non-small cell lung cancer whose response to radiotherapy plus ipilimumab could not be evaluated. The sample in question was peripheral blood, obtained from a patient treated with radiotherapy plus ipilimumab. CDR3 DNA sequence: TGTGCCAGCTCACGTGGCCAGTTGAACACTGAAGCTTTCTTT. It translates to CASSRGQLNTEAFF. The whole variable domain, remainder taken from reference TRBV18 and TRBJ1-1, is NAGVMQNPRHLVRRRGQEARLRCSPMKGHSHVYWYRQLPEEGLKFMVYLQKENIIDESGMPKERFSAEFPKEGPSILRIQQVVRGDSAAYFCASSRGQLNTEAFFGQGTRLTVV.